This T cell receptor (beta chain) was sequenced in a study of blood T cell repertoires in COVID-19. Study summary: Acute-phase and convalescent COVID-19 samples originated in the United States, Italy and Spain.

Germline lookup yields CDR1 SGHTA and CDR2 FQGNSA. Trimming at V came to 2 bases and at J to 3 bases, leaving 13 bases not matched to a gene. The length of the CDR3 is 19 residues. Libraries were prepared by immunoSEQ multiplex PCR; TCRdb keeps only in-frame clonotypes and omits some of them. The sample lists more than 95,000 clones, just over 85% occurring once. The material sequenced was peripheral blood. V usage is TRBV7-2 and J usage is TRBJ2-3; 11 bases are shared with TRBD2. The TCR was taken from a human donor in a cohort sampled during active COVID-19. The CDR3 region is CASSLFQQRASGRTDTQYF. The CDR3 region has the DNA TGTGCCAGCAGCTTATTCCAACAACGGGCTAGCGGGAGGACAGATACGCAGTATTTT.